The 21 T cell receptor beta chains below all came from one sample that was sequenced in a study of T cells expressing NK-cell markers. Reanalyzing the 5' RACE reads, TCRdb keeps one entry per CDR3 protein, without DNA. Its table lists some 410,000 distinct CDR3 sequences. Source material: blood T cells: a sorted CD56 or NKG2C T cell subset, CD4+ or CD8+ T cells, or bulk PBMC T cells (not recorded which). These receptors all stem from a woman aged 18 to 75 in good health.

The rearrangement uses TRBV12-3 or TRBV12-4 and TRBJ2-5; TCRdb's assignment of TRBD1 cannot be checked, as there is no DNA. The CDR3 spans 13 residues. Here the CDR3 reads CASSEWGMETQYF.

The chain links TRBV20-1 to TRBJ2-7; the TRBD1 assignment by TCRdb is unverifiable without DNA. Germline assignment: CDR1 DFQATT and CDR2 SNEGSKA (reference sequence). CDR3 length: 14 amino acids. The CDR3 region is CSARDGAGVDEQYF.

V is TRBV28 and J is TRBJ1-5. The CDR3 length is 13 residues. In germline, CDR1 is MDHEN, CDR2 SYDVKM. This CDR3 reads CASSISLNQPQHF.

This CDR3 is CASSQVQGSTGELFF. The rearrangement links TRBV4-1 to TRBJ2-2; no DNA is available, so the TRBD2 call from TCRdb remains unchecked. Per germline, CDR1 MGHRA and CDR2 YSYEKL. The CDR3 length is 15 residues.

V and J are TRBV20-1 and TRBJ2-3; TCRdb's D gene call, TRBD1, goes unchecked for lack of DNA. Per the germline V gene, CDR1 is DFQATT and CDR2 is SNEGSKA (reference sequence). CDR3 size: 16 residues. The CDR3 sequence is CSARFAGTGSPDTQYF.

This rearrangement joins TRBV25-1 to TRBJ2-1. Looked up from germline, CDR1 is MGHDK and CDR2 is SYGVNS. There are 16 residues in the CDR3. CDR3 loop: CASSDLGTSSYNEQFF. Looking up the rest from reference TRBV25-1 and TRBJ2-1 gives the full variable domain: EADIYQTPRYLVIGTGKKITLECSQTMGHDKMYWYQQDPGMELHLIHYSYGVNSTEKGDLSSESTVSRIRTEHFPLTLESARPSHTSQYLCASSDLGTSSYNEQFFGPGTRLTVL.

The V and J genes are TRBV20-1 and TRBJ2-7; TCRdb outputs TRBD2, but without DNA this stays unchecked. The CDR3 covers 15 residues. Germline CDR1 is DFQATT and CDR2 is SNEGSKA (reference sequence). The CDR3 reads CSARDPGGPSYEQYF.

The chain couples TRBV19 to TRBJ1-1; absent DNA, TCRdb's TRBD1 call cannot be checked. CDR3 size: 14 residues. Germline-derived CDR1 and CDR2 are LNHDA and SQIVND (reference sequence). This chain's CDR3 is CASSPGTGMTEAFF.

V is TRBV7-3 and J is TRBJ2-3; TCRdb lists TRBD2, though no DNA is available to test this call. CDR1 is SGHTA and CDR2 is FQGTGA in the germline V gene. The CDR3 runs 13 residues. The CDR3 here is CASSLRIPGLQYF.

CDR3 sequence reads: CSVEAGGEQYF. The rearrangement joins TRBV29-1 to TRBJ2-7; TCRdb outputs TRBD1, but without DNA this stays unchecked. This CDR3 region has 11 residues. CDR1 and CDR2 from the germline V gene are SQVTM and ANQGSEA.

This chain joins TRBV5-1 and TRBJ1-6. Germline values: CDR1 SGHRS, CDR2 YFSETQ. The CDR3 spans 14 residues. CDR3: CASSLAGRDSPLHF.

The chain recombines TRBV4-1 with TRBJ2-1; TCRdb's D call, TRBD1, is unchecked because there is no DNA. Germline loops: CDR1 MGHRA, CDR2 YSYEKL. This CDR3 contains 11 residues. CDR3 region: CASSQGGVGFF.

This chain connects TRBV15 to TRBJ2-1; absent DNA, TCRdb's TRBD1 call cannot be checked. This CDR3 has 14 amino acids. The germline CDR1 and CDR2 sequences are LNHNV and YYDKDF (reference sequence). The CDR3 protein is CATSRVPGGDEQFF.

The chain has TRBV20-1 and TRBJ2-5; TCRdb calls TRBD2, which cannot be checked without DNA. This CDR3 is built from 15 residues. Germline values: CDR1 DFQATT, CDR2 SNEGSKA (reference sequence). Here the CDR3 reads CSAGRVLAGSETQYF.

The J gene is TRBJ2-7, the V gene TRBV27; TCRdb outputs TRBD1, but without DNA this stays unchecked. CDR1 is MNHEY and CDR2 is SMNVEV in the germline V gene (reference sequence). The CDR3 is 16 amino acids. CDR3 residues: CASSLDGQGRPYEQYF.

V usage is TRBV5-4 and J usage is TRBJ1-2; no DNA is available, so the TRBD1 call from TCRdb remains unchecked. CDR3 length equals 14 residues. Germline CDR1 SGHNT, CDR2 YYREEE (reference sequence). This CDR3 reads CASSREPSNYGYTF.

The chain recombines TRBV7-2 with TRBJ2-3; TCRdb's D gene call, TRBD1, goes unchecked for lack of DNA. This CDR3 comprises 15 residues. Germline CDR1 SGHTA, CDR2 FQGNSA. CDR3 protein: CASSVRQGPTDTQYF. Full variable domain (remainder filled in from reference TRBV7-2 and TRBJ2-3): GAGVSQSPSNKVTEKGKDVELRCDPISGHTALYWYRQSLGQGLEFLIYFQGNSAPDKSGLPSDRFSAERTGGSVSTLTIQRTQQEDSAVYLCASSVRQGPTDTQYFGPGTRLTVL.

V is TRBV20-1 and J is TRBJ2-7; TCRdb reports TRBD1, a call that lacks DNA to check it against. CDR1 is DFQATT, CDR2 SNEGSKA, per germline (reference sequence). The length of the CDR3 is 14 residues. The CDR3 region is CSASNLGTSYEQYF.

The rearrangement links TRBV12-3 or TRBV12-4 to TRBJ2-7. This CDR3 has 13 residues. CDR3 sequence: CASKGTETYEQYF.

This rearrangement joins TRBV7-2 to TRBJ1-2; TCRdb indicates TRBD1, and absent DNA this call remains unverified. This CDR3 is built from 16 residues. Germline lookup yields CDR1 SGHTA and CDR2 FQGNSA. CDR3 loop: CASSFRQGAPLTGYTF.

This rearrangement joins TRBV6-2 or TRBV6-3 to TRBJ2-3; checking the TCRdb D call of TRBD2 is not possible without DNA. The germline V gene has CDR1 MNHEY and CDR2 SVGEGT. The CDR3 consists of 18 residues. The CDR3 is CASSYHGLAGGQGNTQYF.